The TCR beta chain described here comes from a study of response to subunit inactivated influenza vaccine. The CDR3 has 15 amino acids. Germline trimming cut 0 bases from V and 7 bases from J; bases unmatched to any gene: 8. CDR1 is MNHEY, CDR2 SVGAGI, per germline. TCRdb redid the calling of the RT-PCR reads with MiXCR, one entry per CDR3 protein. The table includes more than 500,000 distinct CDR3 sequences, approximately 11% detected once. This clonotype was observed a handful of times. A further study also used this sample, focusing on T cells expressing NK-cell markers. That source adds: Researchers built TCR beta cDNA using 5'RACE template switching with UMIs. In sorted CD3+CD56+NKG2C+, CD3+CD56+NKG2C- and CD3+CD56-NKG2C+ T cells, TCR beta repertoires were obtained. One of eight sequenced donors was HCMV-seronegative; the other seven were seropositive. The CD3+CD56-NKG2C+ fraction was also led by these clonotypes in several donors.

The sequence was obtained from a man aged 45-65 years who received an inactivated influenza vaccine. Material: PBMCs from blood, obtained on the day of vaccination. The V and J genes are TRBV6-5 and TRBJ2-7, with 8 bases that match TRBD1. The CDR3 is CASSYSIRGQWEQYF. CDR3 DNA: TGTGCCAGCAGTTACTCGATCAGGGGGCAGTGGGAGCAGTACTTC.